These T cell receptor beta chains were read from a single sample in a study of beta chain features in type 1 diabetes. Generated by immunoSEQ multiplex PCR, the TCRdb table keeps only in-frame clones and is missing some. The table records some 150,000 clones, about 12% of them present only once. The specimen was central memory CD4+ T cells from blood. Receptors were obtained from a man aged 18 to 29 with type 1 diabetes. Both conserved end residues are part of each CDR3. The order of the fields is J gene, CDR3 length, clone size, V gene, D gene, CDR3 protein, CDR3 DNA. D genes are given only for firm matches. Only some rows state a clone size, as once, few, many or a class for expanded clones.

TRBJ2-2	15	few	TRBV6-5	NA	CASSYPGTNTGELFF	TGTGCCAGCAGTTATCCAGGGACCAACACCGGGGAGCTGTTTTTT
TRBJ2-5	11	NA	TRBV27	NA	CASSLGETQYF	TGTGCCAGCAGTTTAGGGGAGACCCAGTACTTC
TRBJ2-1	14	NA	TRBV5-1	NA	CASSLVTDRNEQFF	TGCGCCAGCAGCTTGGTGACAGACCGCAATGAGCAGTTCTTC
TRBJ1-1	14	few	TRBV30	NA	CAWSAGTPRTEAFF	TGTGCCTGGAGCGCTGGGACGCCGAGGACTGAAGCTTTCTTT
TRBJ2-2	18	NA	TRBV4-1	TRBD1	CASSQGSRQGANTGELFF	TGCGCCAGCAGCCAGGGATCTCGACAGGGGGCGAACACCGGGGAGCTGTTTTTT
TRBJ2-1	12	few	TRBV6-5	NA	CASTDPYNEQFF	TGTGCCAGCACCGACCCCTACAATGAGCAGTTCTTC
TRBJ1-5	16	NA	TRBV4-1	NA	CASSQDLALSNQPQHF	TGCGCCAGCAGCCAAGATCTGGCTTTAAGCAATCAGCCCCAGCATTTT
TRBJ2-7	12	few	TRBV6-5	NA	CASRQFNYEQYF	TGTGCCAGCAGGCAATTTAACTACGAGCAGTACTTC
TRBJ1-1	12	few	TRBV5-6	NA	CASSILGQEAFF	TGTGCCAGCAGCATCCTCGGACAAGAAGCTTTCTTT
TRBJ2-7	14	NA	TRBV9	NA	CASSPRASSYEQYF	TGTGCCAGCAGCCCACGGGCCAGTTCCTACGAGCAGTACTTC
TRBJ1-6	16	NA	TRBV28	NA	CASSPPWGLHNSPLHF	TGTGCCAGCAGTCCTCCCTGGGGACTTCATAATTCACCCCTCCACTTT
TRBJ1-2	14	few	TRBV28	TRBD1	CASSPGQGLDGYTF	TGTGCCAGCAGCCCGGGACAGGGATTAGACGGCTACACCTTC
TRBJ2-1	14	few	TRBV19	NA	CASSPGRYDNEQFF	TGTGCCAGTAGCCCTGGCAGGTATGACAATGAGCAGTTCTTC
TRBJ1-1	14	few	TRBV4-1	NA	CASRGATMNTEAFF	TGCGCCAGCAGAGGGGCGACTATGAACACTGAAGCTTTCTTT
TRBJ1-2	12	many	TRBV30	NA	CATRGYDYGYTF	TGTGCCACCCGGGGATATGACTATGGCTACACCTTC
TRBJ2-7	14	NA	TRBV6-5	NA	CASSLRDSAYEQYF	TGTGCCAGCAGCTTACGGGACTCAGCCTACGAGCAGTACTTC
TRBJ1-1	14	NA	TRBV7-9	NA	CASSLQGMNTEAFF	TGTGCCAGCAGCCTACAGGGAATGAACACTGAAGCTTTCTTT
TRBJ2-5	15	NA	TRBV27	TRBD2	CASSFTSGLGETQYF	TGTGCCAGCAGTTTCACTAGCGGCCTCGGAGAGACCCAGTACTTC
TRBJ2-3	12	NA	TRBV28	NA	CATTTGTDTQYF	TGTGCCACGACGACAGGCACAGATACGCAGTATTTT
TRBJ1-2	14	many	TRBV30	TRBD1	CARGDRGANYGYTF	TGTGCCCGGGGGGACAGGGGAGCTAACTATGGCTACACCTTC
TRBJ2-3	15	few	TRBV9	NA	CASKVTGEGTDTQYF	TGTGCCAGTAAAGTGACAGGTGAAGGCACAGATACGCAGTATTTT
TRBJ2-2	15	few	TRBV25-1	TRBD1	CASRGTGINTGELFF	TGTGCCAGCAGAGGGACAGGGATAAACACCGGGGAGCTGTTTTTT
TRBJ1-6	17	NA	TRBV28	NA	CASSLGATGGYNSPLHF	TGTGCCAGCAGTTTAGGGGCGACAGGCGGATATAATTCACCCCTCCACTTT
TRBJ1-4	15	NA	TRBV14	TRBD1	CASSQLGTGVEKLFF	TGTGCCAGCAGCCAACTCGGGACAGGGGTCGAAAAACTGTTTTTT
TRBJ1-4	12	NA	TRBV19	NA	CASHHGGEKLFF	TGTGCCAGCCACCATGGCGGTGAAAAACTGTTTTTT
TRBJ1-1	16	NA	TRBV18	NA	CASSPSLGTPDTEAFF	TGTGCCAGCTCACCATCTCTCGGCACCCCTGACACTGAAGCTTTCTTT
TRBJ2-5	16	NA	TRBV7-6	TRBD2	CASSLESGGALETQYF	TGTGCCAGCAGCTTAGAAAGCGGGGGGGCACTAGAGACCCAGTACTTC
TRBJ1-1	13	NA	TRBV7-7	NA	CASSLYQNTEAFF	TGTGCTAGCAGCTTATATCAAAACACTGAAGCTTTCTTT
TRBJ2-5	14	NA	TRBV7-2	NA	CASSAGTHQETQYF	TGTGCCAGCAGCGCCGGGACTCATCAAGAGACCCAGTACTTC
TRBJ2-5	12	few	TRBV5-1	NA	CASGPGGETQYF	TGCGCCAGTGGACCAGGAGGAGAGACCCAGTACTTC
TRBJ2-6	16	NA	TRBV7-9	TRBD1	CASSLVTGSGANVLTF	TGTGCCAGCAGCTTAGTGACAGGGTCTGGGGCCAACGTCCTGACTTTC
TRBJ1-3	14	NA	TRBV5-1	NA	CASSIGTDGNTIYF	TGCGCCAGCAGCATCGGGACGGATGGAAACACCATATATTTT
TRBJ1-1	17	NA	TRBV7-2	TRBD1	CASSSQGDRPMNTEAFF	TGTGCCAGCAGCTCCCAGGGGGACCGCCCAATGAACACTGAAGCTTTCTTT
TRBJ1-4	17	NA	TRBV4-2	TRBD1	CASSQEVWGTGEEKLFF	TGTGCCAGCAGCCAAGAAGTCTGGGGAACAGGGGAGGAAAAACTGTTTTTT
TRBJ1-1	17	NA	TRBV29-1	NA	CSVRPQGYLNTYTEAFF	TGCAGCGTTCGCCCACAGGGCTATCTAAATACTTACACTGAAGCTTTCTTT
TRBJ2-3	15	few	TRBV18	NA	CASSPYVAAGDTQYF	TGTGCCAGCTCACCATACGTAGCCGCGGGGGATACGCAGTATTTT
TRBJ1-5	12	few	TRBV21-1	NA	CASSKIHQPQHF	TGTGCCAGCAGCAAAATTCATCAGCCCCAGCATTTT
TRBJ2-1	13	NA	TRBV9	NA	CASSVAARGEQFF	TGTGCCAGCAGCGTAGCAGCACGGGGGGAGCAGTTCTTC
TRBJ1-1	16	NA	TRBV19	TRBD1	CASSNGQVWMNTEAFF	TGTGCCAGTAGCAACGGACAGGTCTGGATGAACACTGAAGCTTTCTTT
TRBJ2-3	13	few	TRBV9	NA	CASSPSGPDTQYF	TGTGCCAGCAGCCCAAGTGGGCCAGATACGCAGTATTTT